This T cell receptor beta chain is from a study of T cells after posttransplantation cyclophosphamide. Study-wide findings and caveats: Later blood repertoires were often dominated by clones from the donor CD8+ memory compartment. Skin or GI-infiltrating T cells shared few TRB sequences with blood.

This clone has a count of ten or more. As yet, its antigen is unknown. The repertoire was sequenced with immunoSEQ multiplex PCR; TCRdb's copy has only in-frame clones and lacks some. The repertoire consists of about 37,000 clones, none detected only once. Germline CDR1 SGHTA, CDR2 FQGTGA. This CDR3 region has 14 residues. V gave up 5 bases and J gave up 1 base, with 9 bases separating them. The sequence was collected from a man aged 25 to 45 in good health and a related stem cell transplant donor. The chain joins TRBV7-3 to TRBJ2-1; perhaps TRBD2 as D (6 bases). The material sequenced was PBMCs. The CDR3 loop is CASSPGGSYNEQFF. The CDR3, as DNA: TGTGCCAGCAGCCCCGGAGGGTCCTACAATGAGCAGTTCTTC.